These 21 T cell receptor beta chains came from one sample sequenced in a study of blood T cell repertoires in COVID-19. Some clones are missing from TCRdb's copy, which holds only in-frame ones; the method was immunoSEQ multiplex PCR. The sample carries approximately 200,000 clones, 80% to 90% recorded once. The sequenced sample consisted of PBMCs or T cells enriched from blood (not recorded which). The receptors shown here come from a man aged 25-45 years who had recovered from COVID-19.

J is TRBJ2-1 and V is TRBV11-3; TRBD2 matches at 7 bases. Germline values: CDR1 SGHNT, CDR2 YENEEA. The CDR3 contains 14 residues. V trimming: 1 base; J trimming: 6 bases; junction bases outside the gene matches: 3. CDR3 loop: CASSLGLAGNEQFF. In DNA, the CDR3 is TGTGCCAGCAGCTTAGGACTAGCCGGCAATGAGCAGTTCTTC.

This clone was detected once. The rearrangement joins TRBV14 to TRBJ2-5; 10 nucleotides line up with TRBD2. Germline CDR1 and CDR2: SGHDN and FVKESK. The CDR3 has 15 residues. V lost 1 base and J lost 5; bases outside the gene matches: 4. CDR3 protein: CASSQVPGLAETQYF. The CDR3 DNA follows: TGTGCCAGCAGCCAAGTCCCGGGACTAGCGGAGACCCAGTACTTC. The variable domain in full, completed from reference TRBV14 and TRBJ2-5, reads EAGVTQFPSHSVIEKGQTVTLRCDPISGHDNLYWYRRVMGKEIKFLLHFVKESKQDESGMPNNRFLAERTGGTYSTLKVQPAELEDSGVYFCASSQVPGLAETQYFGPGTRLLVL.

The sample holds a few counts of this clone. The V and J genes are TRBV7-2 and TRBJ1-6; 10 nucleotides agree with TRBD1. V dropped 4 bases and J dropped 6; count of bases not matched to a gene: 6. Per the germline V gene, CDR1 is SGHTA and CDR2 is FQGNSA. The CDR3 spans 16 residues. The CDR3 here is CASSSIGQGGNSPLHF. CDR3 sequence (DNA): TGTGCCAGCAGCTCCATAGGACAGGGGGGTAATTCACCCCTCCACTTT.

V is TRBV11-3 and J is TRBJ1-1, with 7 bases lining up with TRBD1. The ends lost 1 base at V and 8 bases at J; junction bases unmatched: 7. Germline V lookup: CDR1 SGHNT, CDR2 YENEEA. This CDR3 contains 14 residues. In DNA, the CDR3 is TGTGCCAGCAGCTTAGGGCACAGGGGTTCAGAAGCTTTCTTT. Encoded protein: CASSLGHRGSEAFF.

The chain employs TRBV28 and TRBJ1-6; 10 bases map to TRBD1. J gave up 5 bases and V 6 bases, and 7 bases lay outside the gene matches. The germline V gene encodes CDR1 MDHEN and CDR2 SYDVKM. The CDR3 has 16 residues. The CDR3 region is CASSRDRGTNNSPLHF. CDR3 nucleotide sequence: TGTGCCAGCAGCCGGGACAGGGGAACCAATAATTCACCCCTCCACTTT. The full variable domain, completed using reference TRBV28 and TRBJ1-6, is DVKVTQSSRYLVKRTGEKVFLECVQDMDHENMFWYRQDPGLGLRLIYFSYDVKMKEKGDIPEGYSVSREKKERFSLILESASTNQTSMYLCASSRDRGTNNSPLHFGNGTRLTVT.

The chain carries TRBV14 and TRBJ2-7, with a possible D match to TRBD1 (6 bases). V was trimmed by 3 bases and J by 0 bases, leaving 6 bases between them. CDR1 is SGHDN and CDR2 is FVKESK in the germline V gene. The CDR3 sequence is 13 residues long. CDR3 protein: CASSQDSSYEQYF. DNA for the CDR3: TGTGCCAGCAGCCAGGACAGCTCCTACGAGCAGTACTTC. Supplemented by reference TRBV14 and TRBJ2-7, the full variable domain reads EAGVTQFPSHSVIEKGQTVTLRCDPISGHDNLYWYRRVMGKEIKFLLHFVKESKQDESGMPNNRFLAERTGGTYSTLKVQPAELEDSGVYFCASSQDSSYEQYFGPGTRLTVT.

The gene calls are TRBV28 and TRBJ1-5, with 8 bases aligning to TRBD1. Per the germline V gene, CDR1 is MDHEN and CDR2 is SYDVKM. The CDR3 contains 14 residues. V dropped 5 bases and J dropped 5; count of bases not matched to a gene: 5. Written as DNA, the CDR3 is TGTGCCAGCAGTCCGTGGACAGGGTATCAGCCCCAGCATTTT. It specifies CASSPWTGYQPQHF.

CDR3 DNA: TGTGCCAGTAGCACGACACTGGCGTCTTTCAATCAGCCCCAGCATTTT. This codes for CASSTTLASFNQPQHF. The V and J genes are TRBV19 and TRBJ1-5; D is unclear. The CDR3 totals 16 residues. With 6 bases removed from V and 3 bases from J, the gap between germline ends came to 18 bases. The V gene's germline CDR1 is LNHDA and CDR2 SQIVND (reference sequence).

The chain carries TRBV11-2 and TRBJ2-1; TRBD2 aligns across 14 bases. V lost 1 base, J lost 4 bases, and 0 bases stayed unmatched. This CDR3 is 16 amino acids long. Germline-derived CDR1 and CDR2 are SGHAT and FQNNGV. The CDR3 spells CASSLGTSGRYNEQFF. CDR3 coding DNA: TGTGCCAGCAGCTTAGGGACTAGCGGGAGGTACAATGAGCAGTTCTTC.

This chain joins TRBV29-1 and TRBJ2-7; 14 bases are a match to TRBD2. The germline CDR1 and CDR2 sequences are SQVTM and ANQGSEA. CDR3 length equals 15 residues. Unmatched junction bases numbered 7, after V lost 6 bases and J lost 3 bases. The CDR3 loop is CSVRTSGRTFYEQYF. The CDR3 DNA follows: TGCAGCGTGCGGACTAGCGGGAGGACCTTCTACGAGCAGTACTTC.

In its sample, this clone was seen once. The V gene is TRBV18, the J gene TRBJ1-4; 10 nucleotides match TRBD1. The CDR3 is made up of 16 amino acids. Looked up from germline, CDR1 is KGHSH and CDR2 is LQKENI. V shed 3 bases, J shed 5 bases, and the junction held 6 bases outside the gene matches. CDR3 nucleotide sequence: TGTGCCAGCTCACCCCCGGACAGGGGGAAGAATGAAAAACTGTTTTTT. Amino acids: CASSPPDRGKNEKLFF. Filled out from reference TRBV18 and TRBJ1-4, the complete variable domain reads NAGVMQNPRHLVRRRGQEARLRCSPMKGHSHVYWYRQLPEEGLKFMVYLQKENIIDESGMPKERFSAEFPKEGPSILRIQQVVRGDSAAYFCASSPPDRGKNEKLFFGSGTQLSVL.

The chain joins TRBV27 to TRBJ1-6; possibly TRBD1 for D (6 bases). The CDR3 is 17 amino acids. The V gene lost 6 bases and the J gene lost 0 bases, with 15 bases spanning the gap. Looked up from germline, CDR1 is MNHEY and CDR2 is SMNVEV (reference sequence). The CDR3 DNA reads TGTGCCAGCAGAAGCTGGGGGCAGAGCTCCTATAATTCACCCCTCCACTTT. Residues: CASRSWGQSSYNSPLHF.

The V and J genes are TRBV14 and TRBJ2-5, with TRBD1 as a possible D gene (6 bases). Per the germline V gene, CDR1 is SGHDN and CDR2 is FVKESK. Trimming stripped 2 bases from V and 6 bases from J, with 10 bases between. The CDR3 runs 13 residues. CDR3 DNA sequence: TGTGCCAGCAGCCAAATGACAGGTCAGACCCAGTACTTC. As protein: CASSQMTGQTQYF.

The count of this clone is one. The chain employs TRBV11-2 and TRBJ2-2; 11 bases map to TRBD1. This CDR3 has 17 residues. Per germline, CDR1 SGHAT and CDR2 FQNNGV. V lost 5 bases, J lost 7 bases, and 12 bases stayed unmatched. The CDR3 sequence is CASSHSRTGGIGGELFF. As DNA, the CDR3 is TGTGCCAGCAGCCATAGTAGGACAGGGGGCATTGGCGGGGAGCTGTTTTTT.

In this sample, this clone turned up once. The genes are TRBV19 and TRBJ2-7, with a possible D match to TRBD2 (6 bases). Germline assignment: CDR1 LNHDA and CDR2 SQIVND (reference sequence). V lost 5 bases, J lost 3 bases, and 17 bases lay in between. The CDR3 loop spans 15 amino acids. CDR3 sequence reads: CASSSEAGRGYEQYF. The CDR3 DNA reads as TGTGCCAGTAGTTCCGAAGCGGGCAGAGGCTACGAGCAGTACTTC.

The CDR3 reads CASSLGASGYEQYF. The CDR3 nucleotides are TGTGCCAGCAGTTTAGGGGCTAGCGGTTACGAGCAGTACTTC. The chain is built from TRBV6-5 and TRBJ2-7; 7 bases line up with TRBD2. Germline V CDR1 and CDR2: MNHEY, SVGAGI. This CDR3 is 14 amino acids long. Trimming removed 4 bases from V and 4 bases from J; junction bases left unmatched: 7.

V and J are TRBV11-2 and TRBJ2-7, with TRBD2 identical over 9 bases. CDR3 size: 14 residues. The trim removed 6 bases at V and 4 bases at J, leaving 7 bases unmatched. Germline V gene sequence: CDR1 SGHAT, CDR2 FQNNGV. In DNA, the CDR3 is TGTGCCAGCAGTGGTAGCGGGAGTACATACGAGCAGTACTTC. The encoded protein is CASSGSGSTYEQYF. The full variable domain, its missing parts supplied by reference TRBV11-2 and TRBJ2-7, is EAGVAQSPRYKIIEKRQSVAFWCNPISGHATLYWYQQILGQGPKLLIQFQNNGVVDDSQLPKDRFSAERLKGVDSTLKIQPAKLEDSAVYLCASSGSGSTYEQYFGPGTRLTVT.

About this clone itself: The sample has other DNA sequences that encode this CDR3 too. The chain couples TRBV7-8 to TRBJ1-5; D is unclear. This CDR3 comprises 15 residues. Trimming left V 2 bases short and J 2 bases short, with 10 bases between. Germline CDR1 and CDR2: SGHVS and FQNEAQ. This CDR3 is CASSLRGGGNQPQHF. The CDR3 region has the DNA TGTGCCAGCAGCTTACGAGGCGGGGGCAATCAGCCCCAGCATTTT.

The rearrangement links TRBV9 to TRBJ1-3; D may be TRBD1 (5 bases). The CDR3 totals 14 residues. The V gene lost 6 bases and the J gene lost 2 bases, with 12 bases spanning the gap. CDR1 SGDLS and CDR2 YYNGEE come from the germline V gene. This CDR3 is CASTQGRAGNTIYF. CDR3 bases: TGTGCCAGCACCCAGGGCAGGGCTGGAAACACCATATATTTT.

The chain is built from TRBV6-1 and TRBJ1-5; 7 bases agree with TRBD1. The germline gives CDR1 MNHNS, CDR2 SASEGT. The CDR3 extends over 14 amino acids. V dropped 3 bases and J dropped 7; count of bases not matched to a gene: 6. In nucleotides, the CDR3 is TGTGCCAGCAGTGACAGGGGGGAAGCCCAGCCCCAGCATTTT. As protein: CASSDRGEAQPQHF.

The CDR3 is CASSPRGHYEQYF. The CDR3 DNA reads TGTGCCAGCTCACCGAGGGGACATTACGAGCAGTACTTC. The chain is built from TRBV18 and TRBJ2-7, with a weak D call TRBD1 (6 bases). The CDR3 is made up of 13 amino acids. V shed 3 bases and J shed 4 bases, with 10 bases lying between them. Germline lookup yields CDR1 KGHSH and CDR2 LQKENI.